The rows below give T cell receptor beta chains drawn from one sample of a study of shared clonotypes between healthy human individuals. TCRdb's table, derived via immunoSEQ multiplex PCR, lists solely in-frame clones and lacks some. The sample lists about 1.5 million clones, 98% occurring once. Source material: naive CD4+ T cells sorted from blood. These receptor sequences come from a man under 40 in good health. The CDR3 runs from the conserved cysteine through the conserved F or W. D genes are given only for firm matches. Clone size is stated in some rows and not others, as once, few, many or a class when expanded.

TRBV18	-	TRBJ2-5	-	CASSPPSTGRETQYF	TGTGCCAGCTCACCACCTTCGACAGGCCGGGAGACCCAGTACTTC
TRBV15	-	TRBJ2-5	-	CATSRERMDETQYF	TGTGCCACCAGCAGAGAAAGGATGGACGAGACCCAGTACTTC
TRBV10-2	TRBD1	TRBJ2-2	-	CASSESFSGGDTGELFF	TGCGCCAGCAGTGAGTCTTTTTCAGGGGGCGACACCGGGGAGCTGTTTTTT
TRBV5-4	TRBD2	TRBJ2-1	-	CASSLAAGGPGEQFF	TGTGCCAGCAGCTTGGCGGCGGGAGGGCCAGGCGAGCAGTTCTTC
TRBV7-2	TRBD2	TRBJ2-7	-	CASSPLVPSGREQYEQYF	TGTGCCAGCAGCCCTTTGGTTCCTAGCGGGAGGGAACAATACGAGCAGTACTTC
TRBV7-9	TRBD1	TRBJ2-7	-	CASSRTGQSYEQYF	TGTGCCAGCAGCCGGACAGGACAATCCTACGAGCAGTACTTC
TRBV5-1	TRBD2	TRBJ2-7	-	CASSAGLGVYEQYF	TGCGCCAGCAGCGCGGGACTAGGGGTCTACGAGCAGTACTTC
TRBV4-3	-	TRBJ2-3	-	CASSQEGSPTDTQYF	TGCGCCAGCAGCCAAGAGGGGTCTCCCACAGATACGCAGTATTTT
TRBV9	TRBD2	TRBJ2-7	-	CASSGTSAYEQYF	TGTGCCAGCAGCGGGACTAGCGCCTACGAGCAGTACTTC
TRBV7-6	TRBD2	TRBJ2-7	-	CASSWEGPLLREQYF	TGTGCCAGCAGCTGGGAGGGACCTCTACTACGCGAGCAGTACTTC
TRBV15	TRBD1	TRBJ1-1	-	CATTRGIVRGQGIRNTEAFF	TGTGCCACTACCCGCGGCATCGTCCGGGGACAGGGGATTAGGAACACTGAAGCTTTCTTT
TRBV5-6	-	TRBJ2-7	-	CASSARQVYLREQYF	TGTGCCAGCAGCGCTAGACAGGTTTACTTACGTGAGCAGTACTTC
TRBV6-4	-	TRBJ2-1	-	CASSDDRLPPNEQFF	TGTGCCAGCAGTGACGACAGGCTGCCCCCCAATGAGCAGTTCTTC
TRBV5-6	-	TRBJ1-4	once	CASSLAPFATNEKLFF	TGTGCCAGCAGCTTGGCACCTTTTGCAACTAATGAAAAACTGTTTTTT
TRBV7-9	-	TRBJ2-2	once	CASSSVTGLGVGGELFF	TGTGCCAGCAGCTCAGTCACAGGGCTGGGGGTTGGCGGGGAGCTGTTTTTT
TRBV6-5	TRBD1	TRBJ2-3	-	CASRKQGSGTDTQYF	TGTGCCAGCAGGAAACAGGGGTCGGGGACAGATACGCAGTATTTT
TRBV18	-	TRBJ1-2	-	CASSPTPGGYTF	TGTGCCAGCTCCCCAACCCCGGGAGGCTACACCTTC
TRBV18	-	TRBJ2-2	once	CASSPAGRMRGELFF	TGTGCCAGCTCACCAGCGGGACGAATGAGGGGGGAGCTGTTTTTT
TRBV5-4	-	TRBJ2-1	-	CASSLGVSSYNEQFF	TGTGCCAGCAGCTTGGGGGTAAGCTCCTACAATGAGCAGTTCTTC
TRBV11-2	TRBD2	TRBJ2-1	-	CASSLDPGLAGLGEQFF	TGTGCCAGCAGCTTAGATCCCGGGCTAGCGGGTTTGGGGGAGCAGTTCTTC